This T cell receptor (beta chain) was recovered during a study of blood T cell repertoires in COVID-19. On the study more broadly: Samples taken during acute and convalescent COVID-19 were collected in the United States, Italy and Spain. In each case, the material was cDNA or gDNA derived from T cells, B-cell-depleted T cells, or PBMCs.

In the original processing: Scientists estimated how many nucleated cells there were by amplifying reference gene primers. Assay used: immunoSEQ multiplex PCR; TCRdb lists only in-frame clones, some missing. V and J calls and clone size come straight from that table; D and trimming were deduced from the DNA. Among roughly 300,000 clones listed, more than 75% were seen once. The CDR3 has 15 amino acids. Germline V gene sequence: CDR1 LGHDT, CDR2 YNNKEL (reference sequence). The V gene lost 6 bases and the J gene lost 1 base, with 15 bases spanning the gap. The gene calls are TRBV3-1 (or the pseudogene TRBV3-2) and TRBJ1-1; maybe TRBD1 (6 bases). The sample taken for sequencing was peripheral blood. The TCR comes from a woman aged 45-65 years with acute or convalescent COVID-19. The CDR3 spells CASSPQGQANTEAFF. CDR3 coding DNA: TGTGCCAGCAGTCCCCAGGGACAAGCGAACACTGAAGCTTTCTTT.